This TCR beta chain was recorded in a study of OX40 agonist ivuxolimab in advanced cancers. Whole-study context: Each patient was given ivuxolimab into a vein every 2 weeks, at 0.01 to 10 mg/kg. Patients in dose escalation had liver, melanoma, kidney or head and neck cancers.

The length of the CDR3 is 14 residues. Germline values: CDR1 MNHEY, CDR2 SMNVEV (reference sequence). The V end lost 5 bases, the J end lost 2 bases, and 10 bases lay between the germline ends. Study-level results: Expanded clones belonging to CD8+ T cells outnumbered, on average, those of CD4+.

Using immunoSEQ multiplex PCR, the repertoire was profiled, and TCRdb retains in-frame clones only, with some absent. The table includes under 80,000 clones, about nine tenths detected once. Autoimmune disease history or systemic immunosuppression disqualified patients. About this clone itself: What it recognizes is unknown.

Here the sequenced sample was CD4+ or CD8+ T cells sorted from blood, taken in a trial of the OX40 agonist ivuxolimab. This chain uses TRBV27 with TRBJ2-1; unclear D gene. The sequence was obtained from an adult with an advanced solid tumor such as melanoma, head and neck, liver or kidney cancer. Here the CDR3 DNA reads TGTGCCAGCAGTCTGGGAAAAGCCTACAATGAGCAGTTCTTC. Encoded protein: CASSLGKAYNEQFF.